Each of the 3 T cell receptor beta chains below was sequenced from the same sample in a study of cytomegalovirus exposure and HLA in healthy donors. Both 60 Vbeta primers and 13 Jbeta primers went into the PCR. Clones were read by immunoSEQ multiplex PCR, and TCRdb kept only the in-frame ones, dropping some. The sample has some 200,000 clones, roughly 82% seen once. Sequencing input: PBMCs. These receptors were collected from a woman between 50 and 59 years old in good health and CMV-seropositive.

The rearrangement links TRBV7-9 to TRBJ2-5; TRBD1 matches 10 bases. Trimming removed 0 bases from V and 5 bases from J; junction bases left unmatched: 6. CDR3 length: 16 residues. Germline-derived CDR1 and CDR2 are SEHNR and FQNEAQ (reference sequence). CDR3 coding DNA: TGTGCCAGCAGCTTAGCCGACAGGGGGCTGGGGGAGACCCAGTACTTC. Its protein product is CASSLADRGLGETQYF.

The rearrangement joins TRBV7-9 to TRBJ2-1; 8 bases map to TRBD1. This CDR3 is built from 13 residues. Germline V gene sequence: CDR1 SEHNR, CDR2 FQNEAQ (reference sequence). V shed 2 bases and J 7 bases; nucleotides not matched to a gene: 1. CDR3 loop: CASSLNRGNEQFF. Written as DNA, the CDR3 is TGTGCCAGCAGCTTAAACAGGGGGAATGAGCAGTTCTTC.

The chain has TRBV28 and TRBJ2-7; 7 bases fit TRBD2. V gave up 8 bases and J gave up 2 bases; unmatched junction bases: 15. Germline lookup yields CDR1 MDHEN and CDR2 SYDVKM. The CDR3 covers 16 residues. CDR3 sequence (DNA): TGTGCCAGCCATAGTAATAAGCGGGGAGCCACCTACGAGCAGTACTTC. Its protein product is CASHSNKRGATYEQYF. The full variable domain, completed using reference TRBV28 and TRBJ2-7, is DVKVTQSSRYLVKRTGEKVFLECVQDMDHENMFWYRQDPGLGLRLIYFSYDVKMKEKGDIPEGYSVSREKKERFSLILESASTNQTSMYLCASHSNKRGATYEQYFGPGTRLTVT.